The rows below give T cell receptor beta chains drawn from one sample of a study of CD8 T cells in ankylosing spondylitis. MiXCR, run by TCRdb on the 5' RACE reads, gives a single entry per CDR3 protein. The sample includes over 700,000 distinct CDR3 sequences, 19% of them seen just once. The sample taken for sequencing was blood, either unsorted or a sorted T cell fraction (not recorded which). The receptors derive from a male donor with ankylosing spondylitis. Both conserved end residues are part of each CDR3. A D gene is named only where the DNA matches it firmly. Clone size is given for some rows only: seen once, a few or many times, or a class if the clone is expanded.

v_call: TRBV4-2
j_call: TRBJ2-6
cdr3_length: 19
d_call: TRBD1
clone_size: -
cdr3_aa: CASSQRQGAPFSGANVLTF
cdr3_nt: TGTGCCAGCAGCCAAAGACAGGGAGCCCCTTTCTCTGGGGCCAACGTCCTGACTTTC

v_call: TRBV5-1
j_call: TRBJ2-3
cdr3_length: 18
d_call: -
clone_size: few
cdr3_aa: CASSLGAPWRQSADTQYF
cdr3_nt: TGCGCCAGCAGCTTGGGCGCTCCTTGGAGACAGTCGGCAGATACGCAGTATTTT

v_call: TRBV11-2
j_call: TRBJ1-2
cdr3_length: 15
d_call: -
clone_size: -
cdr3_aa: CASSLAAGGNYGYTF
cdr3_nt: TGTGCCAGCAGCTTAGCCGCGGGCGGGAACTATGGCTACACCTTC

v_call: TRBV7-3
j_call: TRBJ2-3
cdr3_length: 16
d_call: TRBD2
clone_size: few
cdr3_aa: CASSSHPAGVTDTQYF
cdr3_nt: TGTGCCAGCAGCTCTCATCCAGCGGGGGTCACAGATACGCAGTATTTT

v_call: TRBV27
j_call: TRBJ2-7
cdr3_length: 14
d_call: TRBD1
clone_size: -
cdr3_aa: CASSYGTGAHEQYF
cdr3_nt: TGTGCCAGCAGTTACGGGACAGGGGCCCACGAGCAGTACTTC

v_call: TRBV29-1
j_call: TRBJ2-5
cdr3_length: 13
d_call: -
clone_size: few
cdr3_aa: CSVGRGQQETQYF
cdr3_nt: TGCAGCGTTGGGAGGGGACAGCAAGAGACCCAGTACTTC

v_call: TRBV7-9
j_call: TRBJ2-1
cdr3_length: 14
d_call: TRBD2
clone_size: few
cdr3_aa: CASSPARGIDEQFF
cdr3_nt: TGTGCCAGCAGCCCCGCGCGGGGGATAGATGAGCAGTTCTTC

v_call: TRBV4-1
j_call: TRBJ1-1
cdr3_length: 15
d_call: -
clone_size: few
cdr3_aa: CASSHPARGNTEAFF
cdr3_nt: TGCGCCAGCAGCCATCCCGCGCGGGGGAACACTGAAGCTTTCTTT

v_call: TRBV20-1
j_call: TRBJ2-1
cdr3_length: 15
d_call: -
clone_size: -
cdr3_aa: CSAGNVVSSYNEQFF
cdr3_nt: TGCAGTGCTGGTAATGTGGTCAGCTCCTACAATGAGCAGTTCTTC

v_call: TRBV6-5
j_call: TRBJ2-5
cdr3_length: 18
d_call: TRBD2
clone_size: once
cdr3_aa: CASSYSRTSWGYQETQYF
cdr3_nt: TGTGCCAGCAGTTACTCGAGGACTAGCTGGGGGTACCAAGAGACCCAGTACTTC

v_call: TRBV20-1
j_call: TRBJ1-5
cdr3_length: 15
d_call: -
clone_size: -
cdr3_aa: CSARDEGGSNQPQHF
cdr3_nt: TGCAGTGCTAGAGATGAAGGGGGTAGCAATCAGCCCCAGCATTTT

v_call: TRBV24-1
j_call: TRBJ2-7
cdr3_length: 14
d_call: -
clone_size: many
cdr3_aa: CATSDLRDPDEQYF
cdr3_nt: TGTGCCACCAGTGATTTAAGGGACCCGGACGAGCAGTACTTC

v_call: TRBV20-1
j_call: TRBJ1-2
cdr3_length: 14
d_call: -
clone_size: few
cdr3_aa: CSATLWQGNYGYTF
cdr3_nt: TGCAGTGCTACCCTATGGCAGGGGAACTATGGCTACACCTTC

v_call: TRBV5-1
j_call: TRBJ2-7
cdr3_length: 15
d_call: -
clone_size: many
cdr3_aa: CASSLAGGPNYEQYF
cdr3_nt: TGCGCCAGCAGCTTGGCCGGGGGACCGAACTACGAGCAGTACTTC

v_call: TRBV9
j_call: TRBJ2-4
cdr3_length: 12
d_call: -
clone_size: -
cdr3_aa: CASGGAENIQYF
cdr3_nt: TGTGCCAGTGGAGGGGCCGAAAACATTCAGTACTTC